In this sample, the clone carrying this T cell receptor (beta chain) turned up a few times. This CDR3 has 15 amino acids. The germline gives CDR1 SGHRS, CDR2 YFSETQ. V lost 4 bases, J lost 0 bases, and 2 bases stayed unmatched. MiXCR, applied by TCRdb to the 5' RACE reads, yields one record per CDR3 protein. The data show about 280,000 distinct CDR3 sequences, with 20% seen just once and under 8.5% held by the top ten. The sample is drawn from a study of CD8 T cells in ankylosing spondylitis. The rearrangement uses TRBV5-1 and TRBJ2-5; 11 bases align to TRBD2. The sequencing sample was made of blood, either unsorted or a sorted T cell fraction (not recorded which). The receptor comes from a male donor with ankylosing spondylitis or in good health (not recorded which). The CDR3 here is CASSKTSGNQETQYF. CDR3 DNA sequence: TGCGCCAGCAGCAAGACTAGCGGGAACCAAGAGACCCAGTACTTC.